These T cell receptor beta chains were read from a single sample in a study of blood T cells in healthy people across ages. TCRdb called the 5' RACE reads again in MiXCR, with one record for every CDR3 protein. This sample has over 1,500,000 distinct CDR3 sequences, with about 49% found just once. Sequenced material: blood. These receptors were obtained from a woman in her thirties or forties in good health. Each CDR3 is given with its conserved first and last residue. A D gene is named only where the DNA matches it firmly. Expanded clones get a size class; other rows say once, few or many, or leave the size out.

j_call cdr3_length v_call d_call clone_size cdr3_nt cdr3_aa
TRBJ2-1 15 TRBV7-6 . . TGTGCCAGCAGCTACAGGGCCGGGGGAGCCAATGAGCAGTTCTTC CASSYRAGGANEQFF
TRBJ1-1 14 TRBV9 . . TGTGCCAGCAGCGTAGTTTTGGTGAGCACTGAAGCTTTCTTT CASSVVLVSTEAFF
TRBJ2-7 16 TRBV19 TRBD2 . TGTGCCAGTAGTATTAGATTCTCGGGGGGCTCCTACGAGCAGTACTTC CASSIRFSGGSYEQYF
TRBJ2-1 13 TRBV20-1 TRBD2 . TGCAGTGCTAATACGGGGGGGCCCCCTGAGCAGTTCTTC CSANTGGPPEQFF
TRBJ2-1 15 TRBV6-2/TRBV6-3 . . TGTGCCAGCAGGGCCGGAGGGGGAAAGTTCAATGAGCAGTTCTTC CASRAGGGKFNEQFF
TRBJ1-1 14 TRBV27 . . TGTGCCAGCAGTTTCACAGTCATGAACACTGAAGCTTTCTTT CASSFTVMNTEAFF
TRBJ2-5 16 TRBV6-6 . . TGTGCCAGCAGTTACCTTTGGGGACAGCTCGCGGGGGAGCAGTACTTC CASSYLWGQLAGEQYF
TRBJ1-6 14 TRBV28 . few TGTGCCAGCCGCGTGGGACAACGGAATTCACCCCTCCACTTT CASRVGQRNSPLHF
TRBJ2-1 14 TRBV27 . once TGTGTCAGCAGTTTACGGGGGTCCTACAATGAGCAGTTCTTC CVSSLRGSYNEQFF
TRBJ2-3 16 TRBV6-5 TRBD1 . TGTGCCAGCAGATCTACGGGACAGGGACCCTTGGGTACGCAGTATTTT CASRSTGQGPLGTQYF
TRBJ1-2 12 TRBV29-1 . . TGCAGCGTCGACGGGATCAACTATGGCTACACCTTC CSVDGINYGYTF
TRBJ2-1 16 TRBV5-1 . . TGCGCCAGCAGCTTAACGGGACACAGACCTTACAATGAGCAGTTCTTC CASSLTGHRPYNEQFF
TRBJ2-5 14 TRBV7-2 TRBD1 . TGTGCCAGCAGCTTTCAGGGGGCAGCAGAGACCCAGTACTTC CASSFQGAAETQYF
TRBJ2-7 17 TRBV5-1 . . TGCGCCAGCAGCTTGGACGTTCTCTCAGGGGTCGCGGGCGAGCAGTACTTC CASSLDVLSGVAGEQYF